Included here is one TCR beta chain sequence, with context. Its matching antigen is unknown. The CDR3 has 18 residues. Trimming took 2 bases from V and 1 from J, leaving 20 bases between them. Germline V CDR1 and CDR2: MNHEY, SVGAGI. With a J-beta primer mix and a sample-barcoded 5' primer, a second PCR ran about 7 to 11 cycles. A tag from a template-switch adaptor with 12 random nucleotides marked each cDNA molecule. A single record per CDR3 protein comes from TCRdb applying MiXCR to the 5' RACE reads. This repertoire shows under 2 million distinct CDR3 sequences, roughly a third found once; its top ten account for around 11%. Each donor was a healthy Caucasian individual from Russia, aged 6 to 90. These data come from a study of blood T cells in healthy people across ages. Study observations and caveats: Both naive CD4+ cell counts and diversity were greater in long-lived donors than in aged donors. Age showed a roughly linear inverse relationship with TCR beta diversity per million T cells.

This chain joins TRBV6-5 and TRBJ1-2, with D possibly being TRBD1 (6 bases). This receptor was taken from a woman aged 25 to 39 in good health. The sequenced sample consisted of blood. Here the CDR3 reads CASSYLSGTTAINYGYTF. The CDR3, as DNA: TGTGCCAGCAGTTACCTGTCCGGGACAACAGCCATTAACTATGGCTACACCTTC.